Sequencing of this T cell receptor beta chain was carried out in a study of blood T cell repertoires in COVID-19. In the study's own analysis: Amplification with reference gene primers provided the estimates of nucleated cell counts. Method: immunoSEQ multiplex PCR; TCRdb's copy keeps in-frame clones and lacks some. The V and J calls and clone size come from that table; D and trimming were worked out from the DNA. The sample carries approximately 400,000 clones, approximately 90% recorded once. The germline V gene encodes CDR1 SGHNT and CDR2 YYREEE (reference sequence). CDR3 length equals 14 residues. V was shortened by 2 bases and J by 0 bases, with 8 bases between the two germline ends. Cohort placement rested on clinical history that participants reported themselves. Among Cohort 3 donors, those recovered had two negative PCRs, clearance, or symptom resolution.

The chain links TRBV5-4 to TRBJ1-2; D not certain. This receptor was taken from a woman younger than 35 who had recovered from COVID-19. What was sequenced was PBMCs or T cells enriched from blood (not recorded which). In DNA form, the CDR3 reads TGTGCCAGCAGCTTTCGACAAGCTAACTATGGCTACACCTTC. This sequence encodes CASSFRQANYGYTF.